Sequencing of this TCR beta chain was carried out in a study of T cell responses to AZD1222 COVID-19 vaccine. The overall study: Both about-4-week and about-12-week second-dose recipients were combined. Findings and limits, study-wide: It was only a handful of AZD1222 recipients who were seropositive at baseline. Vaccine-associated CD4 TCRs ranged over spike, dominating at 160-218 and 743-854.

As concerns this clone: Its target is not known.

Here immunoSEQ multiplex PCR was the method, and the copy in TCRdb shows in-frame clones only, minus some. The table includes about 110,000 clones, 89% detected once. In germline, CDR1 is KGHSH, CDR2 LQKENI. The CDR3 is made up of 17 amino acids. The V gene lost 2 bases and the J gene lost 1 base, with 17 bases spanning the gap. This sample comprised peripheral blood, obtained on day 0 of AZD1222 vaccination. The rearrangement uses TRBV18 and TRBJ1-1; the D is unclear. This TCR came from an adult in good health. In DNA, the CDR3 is TGTGCCAGCTCACCATTCGAACAGAAAGCTTCGAACACTGAAGCTTTCTTT. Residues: CASSPFEQKASNTEAFF.